A selection of T cell receptor beta chains follows, all from one sample in a study of glioma-infiltrating T cells. TCRdb processed the multiplex PCR reads anew with MiXCR; each CDR3 protein has one entry. Among 150,000 or so distinct CDR3 sequences listed, about 39% were seen once. The sample was glioma tissue, nonneoplastic brain tissue, or PBMCs (not recorded which). The receptors derive from a human donor with low-grade glioma or glioblastoma, undergoing nonglioma brain surgery, or in good health (not recorded which). The CDR3 runs from the conserved cysteine through the conserved F or W. D genes are given only for firm matches. Expanded clones are given a class, and other clones once, few, many or no size at all.

abundance,v_gene,d_gene,j_gene,CDR3aa,CDR3nt
.,TRBV25-1,.,TRBJ2-7,CASSEQGGEQYF,TGTGCCAGCAGTGAACAGGGCGGCGAGCAGTACTTC
.,TRBV7-9,.,TRBJ2-3,CASSPRAPTDTQYF,TGTGCCAGCAGCCCTCGGGCCCCGACAGATACGCAGTATTTT
few,TRBV12-5,.,TRBJ2-1,CASGLTGASRQFF,TGTGCTAGTGGTTTGACGGGAGCCTCGCGGCAGTTCTTC
.,TRBV10-2,TRBD1,TRBJ1-2,CASNSRQGTNYGYTF,TGCGCCAGCAATTCTAGACAGGGAACTAACTATGGCTACACCTTC
many,TRBV2,TRBD2,TRBJ2-3,CASRREEGTDTQYF,TGTGCCAGCAGGCGGGAGGAGGGCACAGATACGCAGTATTTT
few,TRBV6-2/TRBV6-3,.,TRBJ1-1,CASSYPIPDTNTEAFF,TGTGCCAGCAGTTACCCCATTCCTGACACGAACACTGAAGCTTTCTTT
few,TRBV15,TRBD2,TRBJ2-1,CATSHPDSFAGGSYNEQFF,TGTGCCACCAGCCATCCAGACAGCTTTGCGGGAGGCTCCTACAATGAGCAGTTCTTC
once,TRBV7-2,.,TRBJ2-5,CASSLVSASVETQYF,TGTGCCAGCAGCTTGGTCTCGGCTAGCGTGGAGACACAGTACTTC
medium-sized,TRBV20-1,.,TRBJ1-5,CSASPPGEGQPQHF,TGCAGTGCTTCTCCTCCAGGGGAAGGACAGCCCCAGCATTTT
.,TRBV28,TRBD1,TRBJ2-3,CASSIQGDGSDTQYF,TGTGCCAGCAGTATACAGGGGGATGGATCGGATACGCAGTATTTT